The 21 T cell receptor beta chains in this list originate from one sample, sequenced in a study of cytomegalovirus exposure and HLA in healthy donors (TCRdb year 2017). The method behind the library was the immunoSEQ multiplex PCR assay. A mixture of 60 forward primers for TCR Vbeta segments and 13 reverse primers for TCR Jbeta segments was used in the multiplex PCR. TCRdb obtained this table from immuneACCESS and retained in-frame rearrangements with V and J assigned. These tables miss some clones; where compared with another copy, unresolved V genes account for less than half of the shortfall, and the remainder is unexplained. This sample's table lists 100,000 to 150,000 clones. Around 1.6% of the sample lies in the top ten. What was sequenced was PBMCs. Every receptor here comes from a man between 18 and 35 years old in good health and CMV-seronegative.

This CDR3 reads CASSSRFGEQYF. For the CDR3, the DNA is TGTGCCAGCAGCTCTAGATTTGGCGAGCAGTACTTC. V gene TRBV7-3 combines with J gene TRBJ2-7, with D uncertain. Deletions cut 4 bases from V and 6 bases from J, with 10 bases between. Germline loops: CDR1 SGHTA, CDR2 FQGTGA. The CDR3 contains 12 residues. The full variable domain, completed using reference TRBV7-3 and TRBJ2-7, is GAGVSQTPSNKVTEKGKYVELRCDPISGHTALYWYRQSLGQGPEFLIYFQGTGAADDSGLPNDRFFAVRPEGSVSTLKIQRTERGDSAVYLCASSSRFGEQYFGPGTRLTVT.

This chain joins TRBV10-3 and TRBJ2-3; the match to TRBD1 covers 7 bases. V lost 11 bases and J lost 2; bases outside the gene matches: 7. CDR1 ENHRY and CDR2 SYGVKD come from the germline V gene. The CDR3 extends over 13 amino acids. The CDR3 DNA is TGTGCCGTCCGCAGGGGGACCACAGATACGCAGTATTTT. Translation: CAVRRGTTDTQYF.

The CDR3 region has the DNA TGTGCCAGCAGCGCCTCTAGCGGGGGGGCCTCTGATACGCAGTATTTT. As protein: CASSASSGGASDTQYF. The chain combines TRBV9 with TRBJ2-3, with 12 bases fitting TRBD2. In germline, CDR1 is SGDLS, CDR2 YYNGEE. The CDR3 loop spans 16 amino acids. The V gene end was trimmed by 3 bases and the J gene end by 6 bases; junction bases not matched to a gene: 8.

The genes are TRBV5-4 and TRBJ1-4; D gene unclear. The CDR3 loop spans 13 amino acids. Germline V gene lookup returns CDR1 SGHNT and CDR2 YYREEE (reference sequence). Trimming pared 5 bases from V and 7 bases from J, leaving 12 bases between. The CDR3 here is CASRLADGEKLFF. DNA of the CDR3: TGTGCCAGCAGATTAGCAGACGGTGAAAAACTGTTTTTT.

V usage is TRBV4-3 and J usage is TRBJ2-3, with 9 nucleotides matching TRBD1. CDR1 and CDR2 from the germline V gene are LGHNA and YSLEER. V shed 0 bases, J shed 3 bases, and the junction held 7 bases outside the gene matches. CDR3 size: 17 residues. The CDR3 bases are TGCGCCAGCAGCCAAGATGGACAGGGGTTTGGTACAGATACGCAGTATTTT. It is translated as CASSQDGQGFGTDTQYF.

The chain carries TRBV19 and TRBJ2-3, with D perhaps TRBD1 (6 bases). The V gene lost 6 bases and the J gene lost 6 bases, with 25 bases spanning the gap. The germline V gene encodes CDR1 LNHDA and CDR2 SQIVND (reference sequence). The CDR3 length is 17 residues. The CDR3 region is CASSQPAGSAGEDTQYF. The CDR3 DNA follows: TGTGCCAGTAGCCAACCTGCCGGTTCGGCAGGGGAGGATACGCAGTATTTT.

With regard to this clone: This sample includes further DNA sequences coding for the same CDR3. The J gene is TRBJ2-2, the V gene TRBV9; D is perhaps TRBD1 (6 bases). The germline V gene has CDR1 SGDLS and CDR2 YYNGEE. V was pared by 2 bases and J by 7 bases, with 18 bases between. This CDR3 is 16 amino acids long. The CDR3 region has the DNA TGTGCCAGCAGCGTTCTGCAGGACAGTTTGGTCGGGGAGCTGTTTTTT. This codes for CASSVLQDSLVGELFF.

This sequence joins TRBV2 and TRBJ2-1; 13 nucleotides match TRBD2. This CDR3 spans 13 amino acids. CDR1 and CDR2 from the germline V gene are SNHLY and FYNNEI. The trim removed 9 bases at V and 9 bases at J, leaving 5 bases unmatched. The CDR3 coding sequence is TGTGCCAGTAGGACTAGCGGGAGTATTGAGCAGTTCTTC. Translated, it gives CASRTSGSIEQFF.

The V and J genes are TRBV7-2 and TRBJ2-7; D gene uncertain. Trimming cost V 2 bases and J 2 bases, with 7 bases left between them. The CDR3 sequence is 13 residues long. CDR1 and CDR2 from the germline V gene are SGHTA and FQGNSA. The CDR3 here is CASSLHRTYEQYF. CDR3 nucleotides: TGTGCCAGCAGCTTACACAGAACCTACGAGCAGTACTTC.

This chain uses TRBV7-9 with TRBJ1-2; D uncertain. Trimming cost V 5 bases and J 8 bases, with 12 bases left between them. Germline lookup yields CDR1 SEHNR and CDR2 FQNEAQ (reference sequence). This CDR3 region has 12 residues. The CDR3 sequence: CASSLKREGYTF. CDR3 DNA sequence: TGTGCCAGCAGCCTTAAGAGGGAGGGCTACACCTTC.

The chain uses TRBV18 and TRBJ2-6; TRBD1 aligns across 8 bases. The CDR3 is made up of 16 amino acids. Germline values: CDR1 KGHSH, CDR2 LQKENI. The V gene end was trimmed by 5 bases and the J gene end by 1 base; junction bases not matched to a gene: 4. As DNA, the CDR3 is TGTGCCAGCTCAGGACAGGGCCTTTCTGGGGCCAACGTCCTGACTTTC. Its translation is CASSGQGLSGANVLTF.

The V and J genes are TRBV13 and TRBJ2-1, with 11 bases matching TRBD2. Trimming cost V 5 bases and J 10 bases; bases outside gene matches: 13. CDR3 size: 16 residues. CDR1 and CDR2 from the germline V gene are PRHDT and FYEKMQ (reference sequence). CDR3 loop: CASSISPGTSGGEQFF. CDR3 nucleotides: TGTGCCAGCAGCATCTCCCCCGGCACTAGCGGGGGCGAGCAGTTCTTC.

J is TRBJ1-3 and V is TRBV7-9; D is unresolved. V dropped 6 bases and J dropped 4 bases, with 10 bases sitting between them. The CDR3 loop spans 13 amino acids. Germline CDR1 and CDR2: SEHNR and FQNEAQ (reference sequence). The CDR3 DNA sequence: TGTGCCAGCAGAGCTACCACCGGAAACACCATATATTTT. This encodes CASRATTGNTIYF.

CDR3 protein: CASSLTSGYEQYF. Written as DNA, the CDR3 is TGTGCCAGCAGCTTAACTAGCGGCTACGAGCAGTACTTC. The V and J genes are TRBV7-9 and TRBJ2-7, with 8 bases that match TRBD2. The length of the CDR3 is 13 residues. With V trimmed by 2 bases and J by 3 bases, 0 bases remained unmatched. Germline CDR1 is SEHNR and CDR2 is FQNEAQ (reference sequence).

The J gene is TRBJ2-1, the V gene TRBV7-2; 7 bases are a match to TRBD2. Trimming removed 2 bases from V and 9 bases from J; junction bases left unmatched: 13. CDR3 length equals 16 residues. The germline V gene encodes CDR1 SGHTA and CDR2 FQGNSA. CDR3 in amino acids: CASSLTSEAYGGEQFF. As DNA, the CDR3 is TGTGCCAGCAGCTTAACTAGCGAGGCATACGGAGGTGAGCAGTTCTTC.

The rearrangement uses TRBV7-3 and TRBJ2-1; 9 bases align to TRBD2. Germline V CDR1 and CDR2: SGHTA, FQGTGA. This CDR3 has 14 amino acids. V shed 3 bases, J shed 8 bases, and the junction held 5 bases outside the gene matches. CDR3 nucleotide sequence: TGTGCCAGCAGCTTCCTAGCGGGGAGTGATGAGCAGTTCTTC. Translated, it gives CASSFLAGSDEQFF.

The CDR3 DNA reads as TGTGCCAGCAGTTATGGGACTAGCGGGACTGGTGAGCAGTTCTTC. Translating it yields CASSYGTSGTGEQFF. The chain combines TRBV6-5 with TRBJ2-1; 13 bases are a match to TRBD2. Per germline, CDR1 MNHEY and CDR2 SVGAGI. The CDR3 length is 15 residues. V shed 3 bases, J shed 9 bases, and the junction held 5 bases outside the gene matches.

The chain is built from TRBV6-6 and TRBJ1-3; no clear D gene. Per the germline V gene, CDR1 is MNHNY and CDR2 is SVGAGI (reference sequence). This CDR3 contains 14 residues. Trimming removed 2 bases from V and 0 bases from J, with 5 bases in between. CDR3 DNA: TGTGCCAGCAGTTACGGGAGCTCTGGAAACACCATATATTTT. This codes for CASSYGSSGNTIYF.

The V call is TRBV4-1, the J call TRBJ1-5, with D hard to call. Trimming shortened V by 10 bases and J by 10 bases, and 11 bases separated the two germline ends. CDR1 MGHRA and CDR2 YSYEKL come from the germline V gene. This CDR3 spans 10 amino acids. CDR3 in DNA: TGCGCCAACATGGGCGATCCCCAGCATTTT. Translating gives CANMGDPQHF.

The chain uses TRBV28 and TRBJ1-2, with D possibly being TRBD1 (6 bases). V lost 5 bases and J lost 3, with 13 bases in between. Germline V gene lookup returns CDR1 MDHEN and CDR2 SYDVKM. The length of the CDR3 is 14 residues. CDR3 amino acids: CASSIGGGDYGYTF. CDR3 coding DNA: TGTGCCAGCAGTATTGGGGGCGGTGACTATGGCTACACCTTC.

To note about this clone: The identical CDR3 is also encoded by other nucleotide sequences in the sample. This chain joins TRBV2 and TRBJ1-2; possible D gene TRBD1, 6 bases. The CDR3 consists of 14 residues. The V gene's germline CDR1 is SNHLY and CDR2 FYNNEI. Trimming removed 8 bases from V and 8 bases from J, with 21 bases in between. In nucleotides, the CDR3 is TGTGCCAGCTTCCCTCTGACAGGACAGTTCGGCTACACCTTC. As protein: CASFPLTGQFGYTF.